A selection of T cell receptor beta chains follows, all from one sample in a study of T cells in Graves' hyperthyroidism and ophthalmopathy. Each CDR3 protein gets one entry after TCRdb re-called the multiplex PCR reads with MiXCR. Of around 35,000 distinct CDR3 sequences in the sample, 45% to 55% are singletons; the top ten hold about 25%. The sequencing input was blood. These receptors were obtained from a woman in her thirties or forties with Graves' ophthalmopathy. The CDR3 runs from the conserved cysteine through the conserved F or W. D genes are given only for firm matches. Part of the rows lack a size; the others show once, few, many or a class for expanded clones.

v_gene	d_gene	len	abundance	j_gene	CDR3aa	CDR3nt
TRBV24-1	-	15	-	TRBJ1-1	CATSGTSGSISEAFF	TGTGCCACCAGTGGGACTAGCGGGAGTATATCTGAAGCTTTCTTT
TRBV9	TRBD2	16	-	TRBJ2-7	CASSVVGAGGAYEQYF	TGTGCCAGCAGCGTAGTGGGAGCGGGGGGAGCCTACGAGCAGTACTTC
TRBV12-3/TRBV12-4	TRBD1	14	-	TRBJ1-4	CASRPGTGEEKLFF	TGTGCCAGCAGACCCGGGACAGGGGAAGAAAAACTGTTTTTT
TRBV20-1	-	15	once	TRBJ1-1	CSAPRGTEMNTEAFF	TGCAGTGCTCCTAGGGGGACTGAGATGAACACTGAAGCTTTCTTT
TRBV5-1	-	15	-	TRBJ2-5	CASSLVGHTQETLYF	TGCGCCAGCAGCCTTGTGGGACACACTCAGGAGACCCTGTACTTC
TRBV9	-	15	-	TRBJ2-3	CASSVVGEITDTQYF	TGTGCCAGCAGCGTAGTGGGGGAGATCACAGATACGCAGTATTTT
TRBV6-5	-	14	many	TRBJ1-1	CASNPGIRGSRAFF	TGTGCCAGCAACCCAGGCATCCGGGGAAGTCGCGCTTTCTTT
TRBV20-1	-	15	-	TRBJ2-7	CSATGNPDRNYEQYF	TGCAGTGCTACCGGTAACCCGGACAGAAACTACGAGCAGTACTTC
TRBV12-5	-	11	-	TRBJ2-7	CASGRLDEQYF	TGTGCTAGTGGACGGCTTGACGAGCAGTACTTC
TRBV7-3	-	19	-	TRBJ1-5	CASSPASGGTPFGNQPQHF	TGTGCCAGCAGTCCTGCTAGCGGGGGCACCCCGTTCGGCAATCAGCCCCAGCATTTT
TRBV28	TRBD1	15	-	TRBJ1-1	CASSFGTGVNTEAFF	TGTGCCAGCAGTTTCGGGACAGGGGTGAACACTGAAGCTTTCTTT
TRBV12-3/TRBV12-4	TRBD1	15	many	TRBJ1-5	CASSLTGGSNQPQHF	TGTGCCAGCAGTTTAACAGGGGGGAGCAATCAGCCCCAGCATTTT
TRBV13	-	14	once	TRBJ2-7	CASSLEGTSYEQYF	TGTGCCAGCAGCTTAGAGGGGACCTCCTACGAGCAGTACTTC
TRBV7-6	-	15	medium-sized	TRBJ2-3	CASSLQGGGTDTQYF	TGTGCCAGCAGCTTACAGGGAGGCGGAACAGATACGCAGTATTTT
TRBV9	TRBD1	13	medium-sized	TRBJ1-2	CASSARTGYGYTF	TGTGCCAGCAGCGCTAGGACAGGCTATGGCTACACCTTC
TRBV5-1	TRBD2	17	many	TRBJ2-4	CASSLGGGALAKNIQYF	TGCGCCAGCAGCTTGGGGGGAGGGGCCCTAGCCAAAAACATTCAGTACTTC
TRBV24-1	TRBD2	14	-	TRBJ2-1	CATSEGGSGNEQFF	TGTGCCACCAGTGAGGGCGGGAGTGGGAATGAGCAGTTCTTC
TRBV5-1	TRBD1	15	-	TRBJ1-5	CASSPRQGPNQPQHF	TGCGCCAGCAGCCCTAGACAGGGTCCTAATCAGCCCCAGCATTTT
TRBV2	TRBD2	15	-	TRBJ2-1	CASNGGSSAYNEQFF	TGTGCCAGCAACGGCGGGAGTTCGGCCTACAATGAGCAGTTCTTC
TRBV25-1	-	15	few	TRBJ1-2	CASSDWRGSNYGYTF	TGTGCCAGCAGTGACTGGAGAGGCTCAAACTATGGCTACACCTTC
TRBV9	-	15	-	TRBJ2-6	CASSVAHGGANVLTF	TGTGCCAGCAGCGTAGCTCACGGGGGGGCCAACGTCCTGACTTTC
TRBV11-3	-	19	many	TRBJ2-1	CASSPLLGLPRVLYNEQFF	TGTGCCAGCAGCCCCTTGTTGGGACTCCCAAGGGTACTCTACAATGAGCAGTTCTTC
TRBV5-1	-	16	many	TRBJ1-2	CASSRATESFAMGYTF	TGCGCCAGCAGCCGGGCAACAGAATCCTTTGCTATGGGCTACACCTTC
TRBV5-1	-	16	many	TRBJ1-6	CASSLEGINYNSPLHF	TGCGCCAGCAGCTTGGAAGGGATCAACTATAATTCACCCCTCCACTTT
TRBV7-2	TRBD1	15	-	TRBJ1-2	CASRGQGVGHYGYTF	TGTGCCAGCAGGGGACAGGGGGTCGGGCACTATGGCTACACCTTC
TRBV20-1	-	15	-	TRBJ1-5	CSAKGESTGNQPQHF	TGCAGTGCAAAGGGCGAATCAACGGGCAATCAGCCCCAGCATTTT
TRBV4-2	-	18	-	TRBJ2-2	CASSLVYRNTMNTGELFF	TGTGCCAGCAGCTTGGTCTACAGAAACACCATGAACACCGGGGAGCTGTTTTTT
TRBV5-1	-	16	many	TRBJ1-1	CASSLASGYPNTEAFF	TGCGCCAGCAGCTTGGCCTCTGGGTACCCGAACACTGAAGCTTTCTTT
TRBV3-1	-	16	-	TRBJ2-7	CASSQERTVMNYEQYF	TGTGCCAGCAGCCAAGAGCGGACGGTCATGAACTACGAGCAGTACTTC
TRBV5-1	TRBD1	17	many	TRBJ1-4	CASSQGQGARTNEKLFF	TGCGCCAGCAGCCAAGGACAGGGGGCGCGTACTAATGAAAAACTGTTTTTT
TRBV2	-	15	-	TRBJ1-3	CASSVGQAPGDTIYF	TGTGCCAGCAGTGTGGGGCAGGCACCTGGGGACACCATATATTTT
TRBV15	TRBD1	15	-	TRBJ2-1	CVTSKDRSSYNEQFF	TGTGTCACCAGCAAGGACAGGAGCTCCTACAATGAGCAGTTCTTC
TRBV7-2	TRBD2	16	medium-sized	TRBJ2-7	CASSATSGSRSYEQYF	TGTGCCAGCAGCGCTACTAGCGGGAGTAGGAGTTACGAGCAGTACTTC
TRBV14	-	13	-	TRBJ1-2	CASSQDRIGPLTF	TGTGCCAGCAGCCAAGATCGAATAGGGCCTCTCACCTTC
TRBV11-2	TRBD1	16	many	TRBJ2-7	CASSLVSTGVTYEQYF	TGTGCCAGCAGCTTAGTATCGACAGGGGTAACCTACGAGCAGTACTTC
TRBV6-5	TRBD1	16	many	TRBJ1-5	CASSSAGTGGNQPQHF	TGTGCCAGCAGTTCCGCCGGGACAGGGGGCAATCAGCCCCAGCATTTT
TRBV5-6	-	15	many	TRBJ1-3	CASSLSGALGNTIYF	TGTGCCAGCAGCTTGTCAGGGGCTCTTGGAAACACCATATATTTT
TRBV4-2	TRBD2	17	many	TRBJ2-3	CASSQDLAGGPTDTQYF	TGTGCCAGCAGCCAAGACCTAGCGGGAGGGCCCACAGATACGCAGTATTTT
TRBV4-1	TRBD2	13	many	TRBJ2-3	CASSLDQGLAEYF	TGCGCCAGCAGCCTGGACCAGGGACTAGCTGAGTATTTT
TRBV3-1	-	13	many	TRBJ1-5	CASSQRGRQPQHF	TGTGCCAGCAGCCAAAGGGGTCGTCAGCCCCAGCATTTT
TRBV5-1	-	15	-	TRBJ2-3	CASSLNGRHTDTQSF	TGCGCCAGCAGCTTGAACGGACGACACACAGATACGCAGTCTTTT
TRBV7-9	-	15	many	TRBJ2-1	CASSPTGSPYNEQFF	TGTGCCAGCAGCCCTACAGGAAGTCCGTACAATGAGCAGTTCTTC